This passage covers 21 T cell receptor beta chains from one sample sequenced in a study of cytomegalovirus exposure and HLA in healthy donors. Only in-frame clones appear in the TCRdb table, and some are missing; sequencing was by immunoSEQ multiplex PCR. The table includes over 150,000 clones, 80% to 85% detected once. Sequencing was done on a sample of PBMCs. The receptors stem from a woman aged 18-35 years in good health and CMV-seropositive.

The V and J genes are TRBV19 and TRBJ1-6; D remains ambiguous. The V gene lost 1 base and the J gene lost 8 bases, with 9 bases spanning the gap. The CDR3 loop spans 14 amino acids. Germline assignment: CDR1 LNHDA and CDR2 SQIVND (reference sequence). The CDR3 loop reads CASSIGVADSPLHF. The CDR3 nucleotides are TGTGCCAGTAGTATAGGGGTCGCGGATTCACCCCTCCACTTT.

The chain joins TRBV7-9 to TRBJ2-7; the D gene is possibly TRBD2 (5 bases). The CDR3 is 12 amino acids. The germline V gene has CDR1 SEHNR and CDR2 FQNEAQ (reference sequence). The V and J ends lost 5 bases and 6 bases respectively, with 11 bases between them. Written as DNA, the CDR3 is TGTGCCAGCAGCCCAATCGGGGTCGAGCAGTACTTC. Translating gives CASSPIGVEQYF.

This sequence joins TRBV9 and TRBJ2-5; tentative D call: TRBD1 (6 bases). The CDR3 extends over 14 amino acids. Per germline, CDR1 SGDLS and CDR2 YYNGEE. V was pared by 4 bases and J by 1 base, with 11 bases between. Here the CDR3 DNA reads TGTGCCAGCAGCAAACGACAGGCCCAAGAGACCCAGTACTTC. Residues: CASSKRQAQETQYF.

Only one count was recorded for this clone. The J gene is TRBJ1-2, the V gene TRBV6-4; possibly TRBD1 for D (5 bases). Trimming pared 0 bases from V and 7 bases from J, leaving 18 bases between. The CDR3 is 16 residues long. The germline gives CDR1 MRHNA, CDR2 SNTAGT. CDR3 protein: CASSDSKRGRRVGYTF. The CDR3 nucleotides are TGTGCCAGCAGTGACTCGAAGCGGGGACGGCGGGTTGGCTACACCTTC.

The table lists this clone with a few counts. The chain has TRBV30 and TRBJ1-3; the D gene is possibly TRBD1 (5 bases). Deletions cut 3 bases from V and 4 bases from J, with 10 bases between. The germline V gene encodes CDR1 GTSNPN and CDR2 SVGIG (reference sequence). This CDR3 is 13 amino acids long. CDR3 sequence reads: CAWRGVPGNTIYF. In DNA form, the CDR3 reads TGTGCCTGGAGAGGGGTTCCGGGAAACACCATATATTTT.

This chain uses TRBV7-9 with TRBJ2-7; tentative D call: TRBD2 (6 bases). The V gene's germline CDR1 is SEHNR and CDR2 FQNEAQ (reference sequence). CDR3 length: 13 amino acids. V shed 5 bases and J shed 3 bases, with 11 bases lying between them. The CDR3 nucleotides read TGTGCCAGCAGCGCAGGGACTTACTACGAGCAGTACTTC. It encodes CASSAGTYYEQYF.

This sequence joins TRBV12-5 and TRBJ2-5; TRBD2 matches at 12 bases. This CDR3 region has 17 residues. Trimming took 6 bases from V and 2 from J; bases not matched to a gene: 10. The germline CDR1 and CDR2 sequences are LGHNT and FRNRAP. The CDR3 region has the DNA TGTGCTAGTGGAACGACTAGCGGGGGTCATATTCAAGAGACCCAGTACTTC. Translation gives CASGTTSGGHIQETQYF.

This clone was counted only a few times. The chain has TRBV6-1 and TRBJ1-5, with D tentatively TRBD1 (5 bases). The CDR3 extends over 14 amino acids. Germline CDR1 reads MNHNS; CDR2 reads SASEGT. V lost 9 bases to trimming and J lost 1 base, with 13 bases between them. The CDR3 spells CASGPRGSNQPQHF. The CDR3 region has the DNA TGTGCCAGTGGACCGCGGGGGAGCAATCAGCCCCAGCATTTT.

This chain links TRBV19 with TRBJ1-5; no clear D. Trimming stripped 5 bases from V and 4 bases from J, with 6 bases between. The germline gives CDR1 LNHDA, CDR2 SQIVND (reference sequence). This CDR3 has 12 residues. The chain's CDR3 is CASSEKNQPQHF. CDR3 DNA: TGTGCCAGTAGTGAGAAAAATCAGCCCCAGCATTTT.

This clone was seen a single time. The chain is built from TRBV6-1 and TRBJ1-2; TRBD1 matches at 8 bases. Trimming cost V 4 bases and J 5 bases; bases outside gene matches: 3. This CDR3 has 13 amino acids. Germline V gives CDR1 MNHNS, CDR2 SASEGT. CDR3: CASSVDREYGYTF. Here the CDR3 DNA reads TGTGCCAGCAGTGTGGACAGGGAATATGGCTACACCTTC.

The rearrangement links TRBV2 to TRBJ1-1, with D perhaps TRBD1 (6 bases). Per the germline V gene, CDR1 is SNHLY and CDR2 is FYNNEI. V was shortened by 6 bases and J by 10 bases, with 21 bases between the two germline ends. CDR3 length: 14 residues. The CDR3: CASRGTTPYLGAFF. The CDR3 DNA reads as TGTGCCAGCAGGGGGACAACACCCTATTTAGGAGCTTTCTTT.

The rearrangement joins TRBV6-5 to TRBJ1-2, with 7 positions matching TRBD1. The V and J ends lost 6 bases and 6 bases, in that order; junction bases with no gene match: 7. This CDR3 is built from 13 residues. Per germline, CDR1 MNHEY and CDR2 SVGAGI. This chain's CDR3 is CASRSTGTDGYTF. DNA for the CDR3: TGTGCCAGCAGATCCACCGGGACAGATGGCTACACCTTC.

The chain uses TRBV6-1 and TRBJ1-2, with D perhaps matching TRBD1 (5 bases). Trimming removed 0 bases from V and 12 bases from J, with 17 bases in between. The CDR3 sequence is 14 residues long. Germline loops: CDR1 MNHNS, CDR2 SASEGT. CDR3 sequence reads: CASSEAQAGWVHTF. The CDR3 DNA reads TGTGCCAGCAGTGAAGCCCAAGCAGGGTGGGTCCACACCTTC.

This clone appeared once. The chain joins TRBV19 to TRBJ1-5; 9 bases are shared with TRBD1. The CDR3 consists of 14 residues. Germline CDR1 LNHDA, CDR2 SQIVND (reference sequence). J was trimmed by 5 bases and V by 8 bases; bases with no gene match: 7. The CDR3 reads CASRAGQGYQPQHF. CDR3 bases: TGTGCCAGTCGGGCGGGACAGGGATATCAGCCCCAGCATTTT.

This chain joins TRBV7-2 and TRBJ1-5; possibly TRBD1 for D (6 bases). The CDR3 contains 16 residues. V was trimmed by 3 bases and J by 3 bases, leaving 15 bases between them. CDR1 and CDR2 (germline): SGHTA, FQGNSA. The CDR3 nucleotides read TGTGCCAGCAGCTTCAGAAGGGGGGGTTTCAATCAGCCCCAGCATTTT. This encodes CASSFRRGGFNQPQHF. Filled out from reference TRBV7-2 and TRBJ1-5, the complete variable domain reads GAGVSQSPSNKVTEKGKDVELRCDPISGHTALYWYRQSLGQGLEFLIYFQGNSAPDKSGLPSDRFSAERTGGSVSTLTIQRTQQEDSAVYLCASSFRRGGFNQPQHFGDGTRLSIL.

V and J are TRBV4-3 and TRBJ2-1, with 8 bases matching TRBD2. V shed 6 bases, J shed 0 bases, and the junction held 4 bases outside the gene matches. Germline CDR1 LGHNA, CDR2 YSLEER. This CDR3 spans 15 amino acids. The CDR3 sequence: CASSGSGGSYNEQFF. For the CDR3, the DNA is TGCGCCAGCAGTGGGAGCGGGGGCTCCTACAATGAGCAGTTCTTC.

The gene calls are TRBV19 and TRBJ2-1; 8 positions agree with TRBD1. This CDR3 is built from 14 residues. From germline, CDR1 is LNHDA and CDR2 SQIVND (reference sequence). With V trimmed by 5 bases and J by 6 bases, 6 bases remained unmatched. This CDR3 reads CASSLQGEINEQFF. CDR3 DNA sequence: TGTGCCAGTAGTCTACAGGGGGAGATCAATGAGCAGTTCTTC. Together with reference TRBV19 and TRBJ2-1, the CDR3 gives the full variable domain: DGGITQSPKYLFRKEGQNVTLSCEQNLNHDAMYWYRQDPGQGLRLIYYSQIVNDFQKGDIAEGYSVSREKKESFPLTVTSAQKNPTAFYLCASSLQGEINEQFFGPGTRLTVL.

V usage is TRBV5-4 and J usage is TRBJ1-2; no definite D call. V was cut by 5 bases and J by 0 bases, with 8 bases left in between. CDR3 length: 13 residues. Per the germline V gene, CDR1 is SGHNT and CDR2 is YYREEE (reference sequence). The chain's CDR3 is CASRDRANYGYTF. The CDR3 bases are TGTGCCAGCAGAGACCGGGCTAACTATGGCTACACCTTC.

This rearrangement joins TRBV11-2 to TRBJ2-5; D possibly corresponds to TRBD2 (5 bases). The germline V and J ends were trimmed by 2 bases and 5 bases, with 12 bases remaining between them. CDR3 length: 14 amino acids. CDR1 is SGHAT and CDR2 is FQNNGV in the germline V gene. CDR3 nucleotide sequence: TGTGCCAGCAGCTTAATGGGCGGAGGTGAGACCCAGTACTTC. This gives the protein CASSLMGGGETQYF. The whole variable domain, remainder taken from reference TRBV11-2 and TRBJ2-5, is EAGVAQSPRYKIIEKRQSVAFWCNPISGHATLYWYQQILGQGPKLLIQFQNNGVVDDSQLPKDRFSAERLKGVDSTLKIQPAKLEDSAVYLCASSLMGGGETQYFGPGTRLLVL.

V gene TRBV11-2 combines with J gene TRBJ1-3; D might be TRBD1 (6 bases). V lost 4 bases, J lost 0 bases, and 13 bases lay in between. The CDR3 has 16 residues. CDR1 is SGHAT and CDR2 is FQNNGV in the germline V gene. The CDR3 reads CASSSRQAYSGNTIYF. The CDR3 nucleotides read TGTGCCAGCAGCTCCCGACAGGCCTACTCTGGAAACACCATATATTTT.

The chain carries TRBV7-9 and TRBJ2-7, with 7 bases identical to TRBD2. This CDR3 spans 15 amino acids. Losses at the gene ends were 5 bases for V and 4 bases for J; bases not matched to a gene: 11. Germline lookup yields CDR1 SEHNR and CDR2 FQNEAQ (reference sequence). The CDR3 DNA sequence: TGTGCCAGCAGCCTAGAGGGGCTAGCGGCGTACGAGCAGTACTTC. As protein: CASSLEGLAAYEQYF.